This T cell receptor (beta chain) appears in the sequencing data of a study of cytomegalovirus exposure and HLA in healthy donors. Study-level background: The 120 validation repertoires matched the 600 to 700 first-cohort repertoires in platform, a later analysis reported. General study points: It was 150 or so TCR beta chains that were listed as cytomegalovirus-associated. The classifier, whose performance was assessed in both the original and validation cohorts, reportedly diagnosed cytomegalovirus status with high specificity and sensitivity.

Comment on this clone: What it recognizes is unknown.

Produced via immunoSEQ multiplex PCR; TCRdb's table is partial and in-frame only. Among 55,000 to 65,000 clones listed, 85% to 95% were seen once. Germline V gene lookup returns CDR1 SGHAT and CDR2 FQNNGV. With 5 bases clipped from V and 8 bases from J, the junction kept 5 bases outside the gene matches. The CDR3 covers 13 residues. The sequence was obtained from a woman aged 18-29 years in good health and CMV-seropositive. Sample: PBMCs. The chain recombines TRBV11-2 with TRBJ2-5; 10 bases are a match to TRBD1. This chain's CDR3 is CASSLRDRGTQYF. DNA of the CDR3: TGTGCCAGCAGCCTCCGGGACAGGGGTACCCAGTACTTC.